The present T cell receptor beta chain was sequenced within a study of cytomegalovirus exposure and HLA in healthy donors. Regarding the study as a whole: The analysis excluded some indistinguishable V segments, including TRBV6-2 and TRBV6-3.

Germline V gene sequence: CDR1 LNHNV, CDR2 YYDKDF (reference sequence). The CDR3 contains 15 residues. Between the trimmed V and J ends, which lost 0 bases and 6 bases, there was a span of 12 bases. PCR was performed using 60 Vbeta and 13 Jbeta primers. Data came from immunoSEQ multiplex PCR; TCRdb stores just in-frame clones and leaves some out. Here the sample spans 150,000 to 200,000 clones, roughly four fifths being singletons. About this clone: Its antigen is unidentified.

The chain couples TRBV15 to TRBJ2-1, with D unresolved. The clonotype comes from a man aged 45-65 years in good health and CMV-seropositive. The sequenced material came from PBMCs. CDR3: CATSRDGQVPNEQFF. The CDR3 coding sequence is TGTGCCACCAGCAGAGATGGTCAGGTCCCCAATGAGCAGTTCTTC. Full variable domain (rest looked up from reference TRBV15 and TRBJ2-1): DAMVIQNPRYQVTQFGKPVTLSCSQTLNHNVMYWYQQKSSQAPKLLFHYYDKDFNNEADTPDNFQSRRPNTSFCFLDIRSPGLGDTAMYLCATSRDGQVPNEQFFGPGTRLTVL.